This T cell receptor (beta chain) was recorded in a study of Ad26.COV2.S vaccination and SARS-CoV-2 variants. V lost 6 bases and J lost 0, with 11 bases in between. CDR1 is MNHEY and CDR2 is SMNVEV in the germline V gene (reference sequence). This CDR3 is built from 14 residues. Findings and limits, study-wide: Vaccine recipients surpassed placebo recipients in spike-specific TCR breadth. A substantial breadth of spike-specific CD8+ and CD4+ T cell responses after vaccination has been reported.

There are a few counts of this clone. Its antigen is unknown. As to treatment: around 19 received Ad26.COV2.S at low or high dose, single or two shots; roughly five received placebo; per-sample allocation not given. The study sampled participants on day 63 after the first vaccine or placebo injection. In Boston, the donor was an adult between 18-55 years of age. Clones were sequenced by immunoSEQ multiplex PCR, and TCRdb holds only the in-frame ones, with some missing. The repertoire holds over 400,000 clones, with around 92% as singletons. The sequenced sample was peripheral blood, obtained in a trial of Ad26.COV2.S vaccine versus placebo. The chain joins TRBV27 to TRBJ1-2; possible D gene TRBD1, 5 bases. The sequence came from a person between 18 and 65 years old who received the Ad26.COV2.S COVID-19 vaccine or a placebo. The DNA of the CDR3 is TGTGCCAGCAGCAACCAGGGAGCTAACTATGGCTACACCTTC. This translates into CASSNQGANYGYTF.